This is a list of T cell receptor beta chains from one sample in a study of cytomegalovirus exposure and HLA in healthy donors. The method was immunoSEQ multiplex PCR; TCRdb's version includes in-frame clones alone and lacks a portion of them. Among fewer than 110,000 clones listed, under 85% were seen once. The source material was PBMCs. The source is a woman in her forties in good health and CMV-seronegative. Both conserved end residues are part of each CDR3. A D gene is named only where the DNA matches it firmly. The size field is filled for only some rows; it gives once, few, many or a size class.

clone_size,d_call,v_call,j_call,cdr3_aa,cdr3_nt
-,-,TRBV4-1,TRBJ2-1,CASTLGGAYNEQFF,TGCGCCAGCACCCTCGGCGGAGCCTACAATGAGCAGTTCTTC
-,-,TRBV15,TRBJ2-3,CATSESAGPTDTQYF,TGTGCCACCAGCGAATCGGCGGGCCCCACAGATACGCAGTATTTT
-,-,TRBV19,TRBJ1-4,CASSSGQTNEKLFF,TGTGCCAGTAGTTCGGGACAAACTAATGAAAAACTGTTTTTT
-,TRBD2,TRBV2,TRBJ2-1,CASSEMGNTGGQREQFF,TGTGCCAGCAGTGAAATGGGGAATACGGGGGGGCAGAGAGAGCAGTTCTTC
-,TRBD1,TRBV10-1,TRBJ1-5,CASIQQGGGRQPQHF,TGCGCCAGCATTCAACAGGGGGGGGGACGGCAGCCCCAGCATTTT
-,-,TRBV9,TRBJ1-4,CASSVQGGTWVTNEKLFF,TGTGCCAGCAGCGTCCAGGGAGGGACCTGGGTAACTAATGAAAAACTGTTTTTT
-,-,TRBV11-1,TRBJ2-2,CASSLWADTGELFF,TGTGCCAGCAGCTTATGGGCTGACACCGGGGAGCTGTTTTTT
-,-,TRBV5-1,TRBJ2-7,CASSLEGVPAGRSFYEQYF,TGCGCCAGCAGCTTGGAAGGCGTCCCGGCGGGACGGAGCTTCTACGAGCAGTACTTC
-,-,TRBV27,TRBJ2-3,CASSLGDQSTDTQYF,TGTGCCAGCAGTTTAGGAGACCAGAGCACAGATACGCAGTATTTT
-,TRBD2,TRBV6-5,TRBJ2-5,CATCTGTSGETQYF,TGCGCCACCTGTACCGGGACTAGCGGCGAGACCCAGTACTTC
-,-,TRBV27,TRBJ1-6,CASTVTGSASPLHF,TGTGCCAGCACCGTCACGGGGAGTGCGTCACCCCTCCACTTT
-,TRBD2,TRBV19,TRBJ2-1,CASSKTGTSAVAVYNEQFF,TGTGCCAGTAGTAAAACCGGGACTAGCGCTGTTGCTGTCTACAATGAGCAGTTCTTC
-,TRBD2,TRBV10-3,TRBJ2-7,CAISDPGLSGIYEQYF,TGTGCCATCAGTGACCCGGGACTATCGGGGATCTACGAGCAGTACTTC
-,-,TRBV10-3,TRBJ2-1,CAIKGGGHNEQFF,TGTGCCATCAAGGGCGGGGGCCACAATGAGCAGTTCTTC
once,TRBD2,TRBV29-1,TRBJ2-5,CSVEVRTSGGLGKETQYF,TGCAGCGTTGAAGTCCGGACTAGCGGGGGCCTGGGTAAAGAGACCCAGTACTTC
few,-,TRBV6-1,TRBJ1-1,CASSEASGGTEAFF,TGTGCCAGCAGTGAAGCTTCGGGGGGTACTGAAGCTTTCTTT
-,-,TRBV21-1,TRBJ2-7,CASSKPDRFFYEQYF,TGTGCCAGCAGCAAACCGGACAGGTTCTTTTACGAGCAGTACTTC
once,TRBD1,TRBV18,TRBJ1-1,CASSPGGGDRGNTEAFF,TGTGCCAGCTCACCGGGAGGAGGGGACAGGGGGAACACTGAAGCTTTCTTT
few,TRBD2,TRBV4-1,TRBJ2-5,CASSQDGLAGGSRETQYF,TGCGCCAGCAGCCAAGATGGGCTAGCGGGGGGTTCTCGGGAGACCCAGTACTTC
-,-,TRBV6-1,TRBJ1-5,CASSEGQGYNQPQHF,TGTGCCAGCAGTGAAGGGCAGGGGTACAATCAGCCCCAGCATTTT
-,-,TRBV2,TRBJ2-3,CASGADRTDTQYF,TGTGCCAGCGGAGCGGACCGCACAGATACGCAGTATTTT
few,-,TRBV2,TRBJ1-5,CASTPDGNSQPQHF,TGTGCCAGCACCCCGGACGGGAACAGCCAGCCCCAGCATTTT
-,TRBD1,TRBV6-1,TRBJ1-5,CASSDFGQGAGQPQHF,TGTGCCAGCAGTGATTTCGGACAGGGGGCAGGTCAGCCCCAGCATTTT
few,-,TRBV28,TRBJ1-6,CASSSKVESPLHF,TGTGCCAGCAGTTCCAAAGTGGAGTCACCCCTCCACTTT
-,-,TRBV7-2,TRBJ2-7,CASSRAGQVYEQYF,TGTGCCAGCAGCCGCGCAGGGCAAGTCTACGAGCAGTACTTC
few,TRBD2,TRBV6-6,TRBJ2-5,CASSYESGGQETQYF,TGTGCCAGCAGTTATGAGTCGGGGGGTCAAGAGACCCAGTACTTC
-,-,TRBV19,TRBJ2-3,CASRGALVGDTQYF,TGTGCCAGTAGGGGAGCGTTGGTGGGCGATACGCAGTATTTT
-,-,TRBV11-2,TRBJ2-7,CASSPGRYEQYF,TGTGCCAGCAGTCCAGGGAGGTACGAGCAGTACTTC
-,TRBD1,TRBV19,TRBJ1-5,CASSPHPTGSGNQPQHF,TGTGCCAGTAGTCCCCACCCGACAGGGTCAGGCAATCAGCCCCAGCATTTT
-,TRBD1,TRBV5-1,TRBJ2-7,CASSSPFRGNSYEQYF,TGCGCCAGCAGCTCGCCCTTCAGGGGGAACTCCTACGAGCAGTACTTC
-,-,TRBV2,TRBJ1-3,CASSEKALRASGNTIYF,TGTGCCAGCAGTGAAAAGGCTCTGAGGGCTTCAGGAAACACCATATATTTT
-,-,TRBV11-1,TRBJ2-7,CASSFTGYEQYF,TGTGCCAGCAGCTTTACGGGATACGAGCAGTACTTC
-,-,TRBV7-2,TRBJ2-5,CASSLSAGETQYF,TGTGCCAGCAGCTTAAGCGCCGGCGAGACCCAGTACTTC
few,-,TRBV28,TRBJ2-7,CASKQGIDEQYF,TGTGCCAGCAAGCAGGGAATCGACGAGCAGTACTTC
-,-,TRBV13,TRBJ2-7,CASSLPGYEQYF,TGTGCCAGCAGCTTACCGGGGTACGAGCAGTACTTC